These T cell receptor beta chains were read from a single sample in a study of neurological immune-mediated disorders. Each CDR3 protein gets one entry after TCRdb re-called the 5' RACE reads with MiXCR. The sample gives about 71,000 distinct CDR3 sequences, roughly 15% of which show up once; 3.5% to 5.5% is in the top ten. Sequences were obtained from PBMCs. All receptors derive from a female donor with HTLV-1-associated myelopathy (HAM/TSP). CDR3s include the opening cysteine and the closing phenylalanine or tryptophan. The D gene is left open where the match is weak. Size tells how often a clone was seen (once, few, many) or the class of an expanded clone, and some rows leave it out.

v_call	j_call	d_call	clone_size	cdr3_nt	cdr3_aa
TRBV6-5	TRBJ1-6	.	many	TGTGCCAGCAGGGGCAAGAGGAGGTCACCCCTCCACTTT	CASRGKRRSPLHF
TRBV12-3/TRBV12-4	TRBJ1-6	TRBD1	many	TGTGCCAGCAGTTTACTGGTGGGACAGGGGTATTCACCCCTCCACTTT	CASSLLVGQGYSPLHF
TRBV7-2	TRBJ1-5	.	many	TGTGCCAGCAGCTTAGCGCATACAGGGCCTCAGCCCCAGCATTTT	CASSLAHTGPQPQHF
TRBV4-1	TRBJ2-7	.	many	TGCGCCAGCAGCCAGGTTCTAACCTCCCAGGGCTACGAGCAGTACTTC	CASSQVLTSQGYEQYF
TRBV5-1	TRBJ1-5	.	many	TGCGCCAGCATATTCCGGGGACCCTCTAATCAGCCCCAGCATTTT	CASIFRGPSNQPQHF
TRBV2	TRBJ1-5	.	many	TGTGCCAGCAGAGTACACGGCAATCAGCCCCAGCATTTT	CASRVHGNQPQHF
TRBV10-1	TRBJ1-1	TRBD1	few	TGCGCCAGCAGTGCCGGACAGGGGCTGACTGAAGCTTTCTTT	CASSAGQGLTEAFF
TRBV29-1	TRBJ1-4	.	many	TGCAGCGTTGAAATACCCCAAGCGGGGGAAAAACTGTTTTTT	CSVEIPQAGEKLFF
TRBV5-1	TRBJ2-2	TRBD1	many	TGCGCCAGCAACAACCGGGACAGGGAGATCGGGGAGCTGTTTTTT	CASNNRDREIGELFF
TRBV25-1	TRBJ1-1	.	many	TGTGCCAGCAGTCGAGGGATTAATATGAACACTGAAGCTTTCTTT	CASSRGINMNTEAFF
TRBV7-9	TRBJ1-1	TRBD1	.	TGTGCCAGCAGCTTAGAGGGGGCTTTCGCTGAAGCTTTCTTT	CASSLEGAFAEAFF
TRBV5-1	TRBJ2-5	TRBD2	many	TGCGCCAGCAGCCGAGGACTAGCGGCAAACCAAGAGACCCAGTACTTC	CASSRGLAANQETQYF
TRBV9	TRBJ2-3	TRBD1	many	TGTGCCAGCAGCGCAGGGACAGGGAGCACAGATACGCAGTATTTT	CASSAGTGSTDTQYF
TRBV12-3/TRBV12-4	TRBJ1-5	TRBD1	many	TGTGCCAGCAGTTTGGAGGGACAGGGCTATCAGCCCCAGCATTTT	CASSLEGQGYQPQHF
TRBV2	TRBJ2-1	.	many	TGTGCCAGCCTCGAAACTTCTGACAATGAGCAGTTCTTC	CASLETSDNEQFF
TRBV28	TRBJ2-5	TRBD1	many	TGTGCCAGCAGTCCCGGGACAGGGGGCGAGGAGACCCAGTACTTC	CASSPGTGGEETQYF
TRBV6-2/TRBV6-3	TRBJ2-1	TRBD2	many	TGTGCCAGCAGACAAGGACTAGCGGGTTCCCATGAGCAGTTCTTC	CASRQGLAGSHEQFF
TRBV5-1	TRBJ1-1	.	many	TGCGCCAGCAGCTTAAGGATAGCATCAACCGTGAACACTGAAGCTTTCTTT	CASSLRIASTVNTEAFF
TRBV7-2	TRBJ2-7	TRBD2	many	TGTGCCAGCAGCTTAGCGGGGGGGTCATACGAGCAGTACTTC	CASSLAGGSYEQYF
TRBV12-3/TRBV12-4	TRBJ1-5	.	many	TGTGCCAGCCCAAACAGGACAGCTGTCAATAGCAATCAGCCCCAGCATTTT	CASPNRTAVNSNQPQHF
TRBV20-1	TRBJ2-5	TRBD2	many	TGCAGTGCTAGACGGGGGGGGGAGACCCAGTACTTC	CSARRGGETQYF
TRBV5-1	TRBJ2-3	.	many	TGCGCCAGCAGCTCTGTTGACTGGACAGATACGCAGTATTTT	CASSSVDWTDTQYF
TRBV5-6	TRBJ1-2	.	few	TGTGCCAGCAACAGCGCCGGGGTGAACTATGGCTACACCTTC	CASNSAGVNYGYTF
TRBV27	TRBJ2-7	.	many	TGTGCCAGCAGTCCGACAGGCCATTACGAGCAGTACTTC	CASSPTGHYEQYF
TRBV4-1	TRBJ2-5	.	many	TGCGCCAGCAGCCAAGGGCCTCACGTGGCGTTAGAGACCCAGTACTTC	CASSQGPHVALETQYF
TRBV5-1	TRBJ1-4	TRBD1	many	TGCGCCAGCAGCTCGCCCCCGACAGGGAAGGCGGAAAAACTGTTTTTT	CASSSPPTGKAEKLFF
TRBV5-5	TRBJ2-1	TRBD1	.	TGTGCCAGCAGCTTGGTTGCGGGACAGGGTTCCAATGAGCAGTTCTTC	CASSLVAGQGSNEQFF
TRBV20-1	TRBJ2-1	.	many	TGCAGTGCTCTTACAGGCATGGATGAGCAGTTCTTC	CSALTGMDEQFF
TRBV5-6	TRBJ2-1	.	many	TGTGCCAGCAGCCCGCCATCGAATGAGCAGTTCTTC	CASSPPSNEQFF
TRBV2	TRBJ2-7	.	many	TGTGCCAGCAGTGGTGGGGGCACCTACGAGCAGTACTTC	CASSGGGTYEQYF
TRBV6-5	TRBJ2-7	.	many	TGTGCCAGCAGTTATAGCATGGGCAGCTACTACGAGCAGTACTTC	CASSYSMGSYYEQYF
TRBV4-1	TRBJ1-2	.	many	TGCGCCAGCAGCCAAGTAGACAGCTATGGCTACACCTTC	CASSQVDSYGYTF
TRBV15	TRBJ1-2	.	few	TGTGCCACCAGCAAGGGACCTGGAGGCTACACCTTC	CATSKGPGGYTF
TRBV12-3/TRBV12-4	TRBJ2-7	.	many	TGTGCCAGCACTCCGAATCGACGATCCGAGCAGTACTTC	CASTPNRRSEQYF
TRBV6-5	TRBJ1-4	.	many	TGTGCCAGCAGTTACCCTCATGGGACGGATGAAAAACTGTTTTTT	CASSYPHGTDEKLFF
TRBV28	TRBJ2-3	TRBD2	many	TGTGCCAGCAGTTTCCGCGGGGGGGCCACAGATACGCAGTATTTT	CASSFRGGATDTQYF
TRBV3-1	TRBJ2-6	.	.	TGTGCCAGCAGCCGAAGCTCTGGGGCCAACGTCCTGACTTTC	CASSRSSGANVLTF
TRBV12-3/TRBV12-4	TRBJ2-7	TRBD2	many	TGTGCCAGCAGTTTGGGCGGGGGGGCCGACGAGCAGTACTTC	CASSLGGGADEQYF
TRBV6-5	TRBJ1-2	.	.	TGTGCCAGCAGCCCGGCGGGACCGGGCTATGGCTACACCTTC	CASSPAGPGYGYTF
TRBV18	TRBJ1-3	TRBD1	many	TGTGCCAGCTCACCACTCCCGGGACAGGGGATCGGAAACACCATATATTTT	CASSPLPGQGIGNTIYF
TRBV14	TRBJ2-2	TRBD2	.	TGTGCCAGCAGCCGACCTCCGGGACTAGCGGGGGACCCGAACACCGGGGAGCTGTTTTTT	CASSRPPGLAGDPNTGELFF
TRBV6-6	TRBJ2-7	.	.	TGTGCCAGCAGTTACCAGGGGAGGAACGAGCAGTACTTC	CASSYQGRNEQYF
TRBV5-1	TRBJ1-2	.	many	TGCGCCAGCAGCTTGGGACAGGCCCCCGGGACCTATGGCTACACCTTC	CASSLGQAPGTYGYTF
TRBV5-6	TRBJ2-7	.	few	TGTGCCAGCAGCTTTGGCGGTTCGAAGGAGCAGTACTTC	CASSFGGSKEQYF
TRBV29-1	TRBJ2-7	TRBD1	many	TGCAGCGTTGCCGGGACAGATGGATATAAGCAGTACTTC	CSVAGTDGYKQYF
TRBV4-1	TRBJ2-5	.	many	TGCGCCAGCAGCCAAGATTACCGCAGACAAGAGACCCAGTACTTC	CASSQDYRRQETQYF
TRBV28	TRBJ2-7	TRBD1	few	TGTGCCAGCGACAGGGCGGGCGGCGAGCAGTACTTC	CASDRAGGEQYF
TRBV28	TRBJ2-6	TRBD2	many	TGTGCCAGCAGTTTTGAGCGGGGTTCGAGCTCTGGGGCCAACGTCCTGACTTTC	CASSFERGSSSGANVLTF
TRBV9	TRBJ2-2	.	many	TGTGCCAGCAGCGTTATGGGGGGGGCCGCCGGGGAGCTGTTTTTT	CASSVMGGAAGELFF
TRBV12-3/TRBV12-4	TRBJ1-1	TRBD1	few	TGTGCCAGCAGTTTCCCAGGGGGCACTGAAGCTTTCTTT	CASSFPGGTEAFF
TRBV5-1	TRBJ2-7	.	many	TGCGCCAGCAGCTTGGTCCCAGGGCCCTACGAGCAGTACTTC	CASSLVPGPYEQYF
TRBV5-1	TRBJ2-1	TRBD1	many	TGCGCCAGCAGCTTGACAGGGGTCGCGAATGAGCAGTTCTTC	CASSLTGVANEQFF
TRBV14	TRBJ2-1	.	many	TGTGCCAGCAGCCAACCGGGCCTCGCCTCTTACAATGAGCAGTTCTTC	CASSQPGLASYNEQFF
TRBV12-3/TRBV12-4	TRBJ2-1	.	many	TGTGCCAGCAGTTTGAAAGGGCGCTACAATGAGCAGTTCTTC	CASSLKGRYNEQFF
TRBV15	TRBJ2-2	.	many	TGTGCCACCAGCGTAACGGTGAACACCGGGGAGCTGTTTTTT	CATSVTVNTGELFF
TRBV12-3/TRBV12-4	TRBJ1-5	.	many	TGTGCCAGCAGTTTCCGACGCAATCAGCCCCAGCATTTT	CASSFRRNQPQHF
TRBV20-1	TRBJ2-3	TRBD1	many	TGCAGTGTAGGACAGGGGGCTGCAGATACGCAGTATTTT	CSVGQGAADTQYF